This T cell receptor (beta chain) was found in a study of blood T cells in healthy people across ages. Study background: Template-switching capture recovered about one barcoded beta molecule per two T cells.

Study results and caveats: Estimates of diversity drawn from one million T cells were considered underestimates.

Note on this clonotype: Its matching antigen is unknown.

Then a second PCR, running about 7 to 11 cycles, was carried out with a sample-barcoded 5' primer and a J-beta primer mix. TCRdb reanalysed the 5' RACE reads using MiXCR and keeps one entry per CDR3 protein. The sample contains 500,000 to 600,000 distinct CDR3 sequences, 27% of which appear only once. Healthy Caucasian individuals from Russia aged about 6 to 90 were enrolled as donors. CDR1 and CDR2 from the germline V gene are MNHNS and SASEGT. There are 15 residues in the CDR3. J is TRBJ2-5 and V is TRBV6-1; weak D call: TRBD2 (5 bases). The DNA end favors TRBJ2-7, so the J call may be wrong. The receptor comes from a woman aged 65 to 85 in good health. Specimen: blood. The CDR3 here is CASSEFSRAGGEQYF. DNA of the CDR3: TGTGCCAGCAGTGAATTCTCCCGCGCTGGAGGCGAGCAGTACTTC.